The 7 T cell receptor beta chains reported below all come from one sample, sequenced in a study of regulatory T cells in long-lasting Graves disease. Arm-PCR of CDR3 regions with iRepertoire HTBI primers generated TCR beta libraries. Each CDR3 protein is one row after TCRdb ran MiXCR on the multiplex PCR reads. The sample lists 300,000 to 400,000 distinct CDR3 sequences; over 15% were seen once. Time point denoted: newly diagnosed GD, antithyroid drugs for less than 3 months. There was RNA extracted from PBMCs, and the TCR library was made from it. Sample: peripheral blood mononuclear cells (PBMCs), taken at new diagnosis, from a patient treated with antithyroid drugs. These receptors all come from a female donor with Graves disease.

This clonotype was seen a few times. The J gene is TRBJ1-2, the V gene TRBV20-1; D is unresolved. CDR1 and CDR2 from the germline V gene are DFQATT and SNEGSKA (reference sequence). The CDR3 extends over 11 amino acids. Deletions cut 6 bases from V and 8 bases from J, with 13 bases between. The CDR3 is CSALNKAGYTF. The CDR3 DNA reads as TGCAGTGCCCTTAACAAGGCGGGCTACACCTTC.

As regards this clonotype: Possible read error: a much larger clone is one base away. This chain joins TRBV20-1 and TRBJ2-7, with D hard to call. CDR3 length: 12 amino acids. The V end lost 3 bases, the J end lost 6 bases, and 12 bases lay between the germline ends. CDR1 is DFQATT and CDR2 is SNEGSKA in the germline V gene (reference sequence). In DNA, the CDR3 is TGCAGTGCTAGCCCCGAAGGGTGCGAGCAGTACTTC. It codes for CSASPEGCEQYF.

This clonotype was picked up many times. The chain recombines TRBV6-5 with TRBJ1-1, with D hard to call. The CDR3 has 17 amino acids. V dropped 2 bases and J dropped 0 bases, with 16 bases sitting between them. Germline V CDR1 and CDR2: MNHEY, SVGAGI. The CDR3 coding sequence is TGTGCCAGCAGTTACCCTCCCCCCGAGGGTCTGAACACTGAAGCTTTCTTT. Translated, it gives CASSYPPPEGLNTEAFF.

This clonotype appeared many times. The CDR3 region is CSVGEAVGEQYF. The CDR3 nucleotides are TGCAGCGTGGGTGAGGCTGTGGGCGAGCAGTACTTC. The V gene is TRBV29-1, the J gene TRBJ2-7; no clear D. Germline V gives CDR1 SQVTM, CDR2 ANQGSEA. The ends were cut back, 6 bases at V and 6 bases at J, with 15 bases in the middle. This CDR3 spans 12 amino acids.

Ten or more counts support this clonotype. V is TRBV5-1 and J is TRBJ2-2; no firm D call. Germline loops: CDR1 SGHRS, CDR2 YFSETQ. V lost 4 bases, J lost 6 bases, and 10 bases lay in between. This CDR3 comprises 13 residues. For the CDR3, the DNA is TGCGCCAGCAGCCTAAGAGAGGCCGGGGAGCTGTTTTTT. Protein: CASSLREAGELFF.

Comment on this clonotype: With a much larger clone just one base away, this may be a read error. The CDR3 loop is CATSRDSAGGSETQDF. Written as DNA, the CDR3 is TGTGCCACCAGCAGAGATAGTGCGGGAGGGTCGGAGACCCAGGACTTC. The chain carries TRBV15 and TRBJ2-5; the match to TRBD2 covers 9 bases. This CDR3 spans 16 amino acids. Per germline, CDR1 LNHNV and CDR2 YYDKDF (reference sequence).

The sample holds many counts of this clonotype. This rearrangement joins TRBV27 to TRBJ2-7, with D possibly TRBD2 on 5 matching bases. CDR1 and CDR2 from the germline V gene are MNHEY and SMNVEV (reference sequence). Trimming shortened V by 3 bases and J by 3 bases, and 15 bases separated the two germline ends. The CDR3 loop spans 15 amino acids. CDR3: CASSLSGPGIYEQYF. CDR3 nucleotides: TGTGCCAGCAGTTTGTCTGGGCCGGGGATCTACGAGCAGTACTTC.